The T cell receptor (beta chain) under discussion was sequenced for a study of blood T cell repertoires in COVID-19. In this sample, this clone turned up once. In germline, CDR1 is SGHTA, CDR2 FQGNSA. After removal of 3 bases from V and 1 base from J, the junction contained 1 base not matched to a gene. The CDR3 runs to 15 residues. Generated by immunoSEQ multiplex PCR, the TCRdb table keeps only in-frame clones and is missing some. The data show about 220,000 clones, around 86% seen once. Sequenced: peripheral blood. The TCR sequence derives from a woman in her 70s with COVID-19, enrolled during active disease. The rearrangement joins TRBV7-2 to TRBJ2-5; 11 bases line up with TRBD2. The CDR3 DNA sequence: TGTGCCAGCAGCTTGGGACTAGCGGTCCAAGAGACCCAGTACTTC. Residues: CASSLGLAVQETQYF.